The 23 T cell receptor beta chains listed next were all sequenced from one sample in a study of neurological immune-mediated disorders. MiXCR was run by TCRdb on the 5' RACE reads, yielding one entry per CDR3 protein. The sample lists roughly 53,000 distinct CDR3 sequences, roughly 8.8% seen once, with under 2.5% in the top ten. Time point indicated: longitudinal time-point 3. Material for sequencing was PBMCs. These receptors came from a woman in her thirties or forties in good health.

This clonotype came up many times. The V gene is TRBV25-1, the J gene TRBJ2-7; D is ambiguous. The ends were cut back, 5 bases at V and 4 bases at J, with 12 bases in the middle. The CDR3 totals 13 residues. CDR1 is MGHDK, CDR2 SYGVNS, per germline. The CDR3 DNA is TGTGCCAGCAGTTTAGTGTCTGGGTACGAGCAGTACTTC. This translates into CASSLVSGYEQYF.

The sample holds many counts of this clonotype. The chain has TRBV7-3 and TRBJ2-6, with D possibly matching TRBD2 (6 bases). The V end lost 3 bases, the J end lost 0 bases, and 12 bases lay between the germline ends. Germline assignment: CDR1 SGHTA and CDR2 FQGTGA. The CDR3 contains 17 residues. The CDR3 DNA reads TGTGCCAGCAGCTTTGGGGGGTTAAGCTCTGGGGCCAACGTCCTGACTTTC. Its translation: CASSFGGLSSGANVLTF. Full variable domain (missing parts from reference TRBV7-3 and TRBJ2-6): GAGVSQTPSNKVTEKGKYVELRCDPISGHTALYWYRQSLGQGPEFLIYFQGTGAADDSGLPNDRFFAVRPEGSVSTLKIQRTERGDSAVYLCASSFGGLSSGANVLTFGAGSRLTVL.

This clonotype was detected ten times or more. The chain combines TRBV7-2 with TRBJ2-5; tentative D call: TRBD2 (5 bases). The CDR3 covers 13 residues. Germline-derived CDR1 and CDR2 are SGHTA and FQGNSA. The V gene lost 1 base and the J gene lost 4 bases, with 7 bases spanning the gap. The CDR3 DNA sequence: TGTGCCAGCAGCTTAGACGCGGGAGAGACCCAGTACTTC. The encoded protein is CASSLDAGETQYF. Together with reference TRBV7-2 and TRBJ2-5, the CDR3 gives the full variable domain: GAGVSQSPSNKVTEKGKDVELRCDPISGHTALYWYRQSLGQGLEFLIYFQGNSAPDKSGLPSDRFSAERTGGSVSTLTIQRTQQEDSAVYLCASSLDAGETQYFGPGTRLLVL.

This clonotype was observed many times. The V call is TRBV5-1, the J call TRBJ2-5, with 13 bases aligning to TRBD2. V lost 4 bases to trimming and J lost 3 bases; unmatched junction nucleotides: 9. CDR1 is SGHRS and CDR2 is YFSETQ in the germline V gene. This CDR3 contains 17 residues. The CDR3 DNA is TGCGCCAGCAGCATCCAGACTAGCGGGGGGATTAAAGAGACCCAGTACTTC. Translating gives CASSIQTSGGIKETQYF.

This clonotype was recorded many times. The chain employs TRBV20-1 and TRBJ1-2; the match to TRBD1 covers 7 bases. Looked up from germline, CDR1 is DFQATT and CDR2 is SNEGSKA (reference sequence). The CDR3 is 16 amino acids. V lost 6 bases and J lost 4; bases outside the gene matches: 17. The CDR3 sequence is CSAVTRWDRRSYGYTF. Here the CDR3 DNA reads TGCAGTGCCGTGACCCGGTGGGACAGAAGAAGCTATGGCTACACCTTC.

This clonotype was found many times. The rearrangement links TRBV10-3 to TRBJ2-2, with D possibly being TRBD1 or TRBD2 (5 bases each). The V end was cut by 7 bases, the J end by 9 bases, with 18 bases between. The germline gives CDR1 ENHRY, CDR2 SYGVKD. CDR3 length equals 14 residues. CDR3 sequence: CAITRDLPSRELFF. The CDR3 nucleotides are TGTGCCATCACTCGGGACCTCCCTTCACGGGAGCTGTTTTTT.

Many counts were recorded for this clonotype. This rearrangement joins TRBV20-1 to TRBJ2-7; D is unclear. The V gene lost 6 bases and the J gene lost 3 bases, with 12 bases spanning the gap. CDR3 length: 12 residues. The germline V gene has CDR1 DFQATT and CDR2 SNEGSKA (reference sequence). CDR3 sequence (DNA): TGCAGTGCAAACTGGGGAATCTACGAGCAGTACTTC. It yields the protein CSANWGIYEQYF.

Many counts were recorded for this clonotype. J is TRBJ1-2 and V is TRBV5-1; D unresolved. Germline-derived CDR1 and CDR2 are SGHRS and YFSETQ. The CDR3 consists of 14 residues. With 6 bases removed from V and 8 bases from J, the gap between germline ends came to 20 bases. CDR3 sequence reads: CASTVLVGDGGYTF. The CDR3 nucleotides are TGCGCCAGCACCGTCCTAGTGGGTGACGGCGGCTACACCTTC.

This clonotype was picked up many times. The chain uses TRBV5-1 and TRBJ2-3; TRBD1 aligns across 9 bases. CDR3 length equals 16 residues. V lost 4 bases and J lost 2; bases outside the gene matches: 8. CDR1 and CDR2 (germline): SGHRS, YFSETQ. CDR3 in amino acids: CASSPNRGLNTDTQYF. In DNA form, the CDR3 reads TGCGCCAGCAGCCCTAACAGGGGGCTCAACACAGATACGCAGTATTTT.

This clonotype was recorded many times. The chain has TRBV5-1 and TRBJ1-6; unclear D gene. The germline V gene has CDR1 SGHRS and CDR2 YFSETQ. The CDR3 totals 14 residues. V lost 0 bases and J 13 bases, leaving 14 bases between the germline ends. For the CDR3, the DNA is TGCGCCAGCAGCTTGGACGGCAGCCAGGTCCCCCTCCACTTT. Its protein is CASSLDGSQVPLHF.

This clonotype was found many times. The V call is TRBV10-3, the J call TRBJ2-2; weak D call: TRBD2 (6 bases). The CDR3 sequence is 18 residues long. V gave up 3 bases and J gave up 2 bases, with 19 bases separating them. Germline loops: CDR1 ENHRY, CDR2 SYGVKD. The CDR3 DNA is TGTGCCATCAGTGATCATACGCGGGGCCTTACCAACACCGGGGAGCTGTTTTTT. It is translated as CAISDHTRGLTNTGELFF.

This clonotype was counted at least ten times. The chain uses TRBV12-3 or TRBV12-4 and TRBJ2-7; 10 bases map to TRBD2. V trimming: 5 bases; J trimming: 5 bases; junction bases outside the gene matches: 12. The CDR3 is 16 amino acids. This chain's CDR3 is CASSPLQREGRDEQYF. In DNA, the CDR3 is TGTGCCAGCAGTCCCCTCCAGCGGGAGGGCCGCGACGAGCAGTACTTC.

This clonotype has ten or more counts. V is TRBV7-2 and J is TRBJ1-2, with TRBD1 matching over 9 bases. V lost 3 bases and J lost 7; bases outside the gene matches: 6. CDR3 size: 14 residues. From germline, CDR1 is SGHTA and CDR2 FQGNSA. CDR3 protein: CASSFGTGGGGYTF. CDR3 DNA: TGTGCCAGCAGCTTTGGTACAGGGGGCGGTGGCTACACCTTC.

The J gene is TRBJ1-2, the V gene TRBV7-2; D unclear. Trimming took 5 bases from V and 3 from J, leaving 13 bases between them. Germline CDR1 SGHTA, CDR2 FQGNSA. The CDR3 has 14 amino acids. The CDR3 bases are TGTGCCAGCAGCATGGAAAAGCACCACTATGGCTACACCTTC. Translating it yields CASSMEKHHYGYTF. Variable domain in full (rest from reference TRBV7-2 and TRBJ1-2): GAGVSQSPSNKVTEKGKDVELRCDPISGHTALYWYRQSLGQGLEFLIYFQGNSAPDKSGLPSDRFSAERTGGSVSTLTIQRTQQEDSAVYLCASSMEKHHYGYTFGSGTRLTVV.

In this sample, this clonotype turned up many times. The CDR3 DNA is TGTGCCAGCAGTTTCGGATACACTGAAGCTTTCTTT. Protein product: CASSFGYTEAFF. The chain links TRBV12-3 or TRBV12-4 to TRBJ1-1; D unresolved. V lost 3 bases, J lost 3 bases, and 5 bases lay in between. The CDR3 covers 12 residues.

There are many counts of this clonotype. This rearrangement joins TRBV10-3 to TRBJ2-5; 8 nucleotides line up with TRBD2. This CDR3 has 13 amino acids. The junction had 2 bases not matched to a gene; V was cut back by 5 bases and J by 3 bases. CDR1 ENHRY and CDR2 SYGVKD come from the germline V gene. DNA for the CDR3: TGTGCCATCAGTAGACTAGCGAAAGAGACCCAGTACTTC. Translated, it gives CAISRLAKETQYF.

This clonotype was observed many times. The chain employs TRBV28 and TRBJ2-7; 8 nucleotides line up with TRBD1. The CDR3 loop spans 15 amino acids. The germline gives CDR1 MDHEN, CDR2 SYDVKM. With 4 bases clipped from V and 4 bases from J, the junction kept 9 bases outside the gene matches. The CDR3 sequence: CASSSPGTGGYEQYF. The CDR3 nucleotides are TGTGCCAGCAGTTCCCCGGGAACAGGGGGATACGAGCAGTACTTC.

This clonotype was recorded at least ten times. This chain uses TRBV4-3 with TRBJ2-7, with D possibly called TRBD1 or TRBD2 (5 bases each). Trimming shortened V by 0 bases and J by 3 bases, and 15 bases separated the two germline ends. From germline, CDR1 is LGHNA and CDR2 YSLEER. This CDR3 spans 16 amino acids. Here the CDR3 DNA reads TGCGCCAGCAGCCAAGATCGAGGGACGGTGGGCTACGAGCAGTACTTC. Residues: CASSQDRGTVGYEQYF.

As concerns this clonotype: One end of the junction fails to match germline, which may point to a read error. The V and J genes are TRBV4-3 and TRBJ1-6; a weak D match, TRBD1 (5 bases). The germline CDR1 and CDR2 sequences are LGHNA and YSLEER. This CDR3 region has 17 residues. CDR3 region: CANSQDVTGGTNSPLHF. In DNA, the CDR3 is TGCGCCAACAGCCAAGATGTAACTGGGGGTACTAATTCACCCCTCCACTTT.

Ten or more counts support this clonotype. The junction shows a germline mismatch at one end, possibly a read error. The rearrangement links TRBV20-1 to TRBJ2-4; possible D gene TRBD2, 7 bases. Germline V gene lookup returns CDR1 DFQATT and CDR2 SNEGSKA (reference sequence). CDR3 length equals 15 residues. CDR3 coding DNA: TGCAGTGCCAGAGGGGGGGAGGCGACCAAAAACATTCAGTACTTC. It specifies CSARGGEATKNIQYF.

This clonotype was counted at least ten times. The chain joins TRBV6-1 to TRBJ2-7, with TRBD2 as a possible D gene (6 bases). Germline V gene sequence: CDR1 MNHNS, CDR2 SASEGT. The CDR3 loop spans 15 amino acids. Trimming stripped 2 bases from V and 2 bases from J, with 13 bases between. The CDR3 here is CASSESGLPTYEQYF. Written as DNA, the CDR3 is TGTGCCAGCAGTGAATCAGGACTACCAACCTACGAGCAGTACTTC.

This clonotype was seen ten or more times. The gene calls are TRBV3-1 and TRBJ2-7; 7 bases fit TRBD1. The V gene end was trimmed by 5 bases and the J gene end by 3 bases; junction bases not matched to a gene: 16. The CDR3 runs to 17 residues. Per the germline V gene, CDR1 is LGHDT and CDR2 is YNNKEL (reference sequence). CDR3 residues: CASSDGPGQKEIYEQYF. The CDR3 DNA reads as TGTGCCAGCAGCGACGGTCCGGGACAGAAAGAAATCTACGAGCAGTACTTC.

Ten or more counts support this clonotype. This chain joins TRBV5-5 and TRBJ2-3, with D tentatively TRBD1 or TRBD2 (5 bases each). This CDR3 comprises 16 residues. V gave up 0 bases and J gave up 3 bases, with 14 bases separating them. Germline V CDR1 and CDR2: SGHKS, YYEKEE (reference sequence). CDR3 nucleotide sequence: TGTGCCAGCAGCTTGGGACTTGGGACCTTTACAGATACGCAGTATTTT. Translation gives CASSLGLGTFTDTQYF.